What follows is one TCR beta chain and its context. Additional DNA sequences in this sample encode the identical CDR3. Trimming left V 0 bases short and J 5 bases short, with 2 bases between. Germline V gene sequence: CDR1 SGHNT, CDR2 YYREEE (reference sequence). This CDR3 has 11 amino acids. Clones were read by immunoSEQ multiplex PCR, and TCRdb kept only the in-frame ones, dropping some. The sample carries about 78,000 clones, roughly 84% recorded once. The source of the sample is a study of OX40 agonist ivuxolimab in advanced cancers. Study background: Patients were treated with ivuxolimab, an agonistic anti-OX40 (CD134) antibody. Cancers in dose escalation were hepatocellular, melanoma, renal cell and head and neck. Aged roughly 23 to 90 with a mean of approximately 57 years, they were 82.7% male.

Material: CD4+ or CD8+ T cells sorted from blood, obtained in a trial of the OX40 agonist ivuxolimab. The gene calls are TRBV5-4 and TRBJ2-5; no reliable D call. The sequence was collected from an adult with an advanced solid tumor such as melanoma, head and neck, liver or kidney cancer. The CDR3 DNA sequence: TGTGCCAGCAGCTTGGAGGAGACCCAGTACTTC. This sequence encodes CASSLEETQYF.